The 22 T cell receptor beta chains presented below share a single source sample, sequenced in a study of cytomegalovirus exposure and HLA in healthy donors. Sequencing used immunoSEQ multiplex PCR; TCRdb keeps in-frame clones, though not all of them. The table shows about 240,000 clones, with roughly 86% occurring only once. The specimen was PBMCs. The receptors here all came from a woman between 25 and 40 years old in good health and CMV-seropositive.

There are a few counts of this clone. The V gene is TRBV9, the J gene TRBJ1-4, with 10 bases lining up with TRBD1. J gave up 8 bases and V 0 bases, and 7 bases lay outside the gene matches. CDR1 SGDLS and CDR2 YYNGEE come from the germline V gene. CDR3 length equals 16 residues. CDR3 protein: CASSVAVGGQGEKLFF. In DNA form, the CDR3 reads TGTGCCAGCAGCGTAGCGGTAGGGGGACAGGGGGAAAAACTGTTTTTT.

The J gene is TRBJ1-4, the V gene TRBV5-1; TRBD1 might be the D (5 bases). V lost 0 bases and J lost 6, with 21 bases in between. CDR3 size: 18 residues. Germline loops: CDR1 SGHRS, CDR2 YFSETQ. The chain's CDR3 is CASSLGTGLGLGDEKLFF. The CDR3 DNA sequence: TGCGCCAGCAGCTTGGGCACTGGATTGGGGCTTGGGGATGAAAAACTGTTTTTT.

Only a few counts were recorded for this clone. This sequence joins TRBV7-6 and TRBJ2-1; 7 bases map to TRBD1. J gave up 1 base and V 6 bases, and 9 bases lay outside the gene matches. The length of the CDR3 is 16 residues. The germline gives CDR1 SGHVS, CDR2 FNYEAQ. The CDR3 DNA is TGTGCCAGCAGTCTAGACAGGGTTCCGTCCTACAATGAGCAGTTCTTC. Translated, it gives CASSLDRVPSYNEQFF.

The gene calls are TRBV29-1 and TRBJ2-3, with TRBD2 matching over 12 bases. Germline V gives CDR1 SQVTM, CDR2 ANQGSEA. V lost 0 bases and J lost 5; bases outside the gene matches: 9. The CDR3 loop spans 17 amino acids. CDR3 sequence: CSVEDWLAGGPGDTQYF. CDR3 nucleotide sequence: TGCAGCGTTGAAGATTGGCTAGCGGGAGGGCCAGGAGATACGCAGTATTTT.

The rearrangement uses TRBV7-2 and TRBJ1-2; a possible D gene is TRBD1 (6 bases). The CDR3 sequence is 13 residues long. Trimming took off 5 bases at V and 5 bases at J, with 12 bases between the two ends. Germline assignment: CDR1 SGHTA and CDR2 FQGNSA. CDR3 sequence (DNA): TGTGCCAGCAGCCCAGGACAGAAGTATGGCTACACCTTC. Translated, it gives CASSPGQKYGYTF. The variable domain in full, completed from reference TRBV7-2 and TRBJ1-2, reads GAGVSQSPSNKVTEKGKDVELRCDPISGHTALYWYRQSLGQGLEFLIYFQGNSAPDKSGLPSDRFSAERTGGSVSTLTIQRTQQEDSAVYLCASSPGQKYGYTFGSGTRLTVV.

The table lists this clone with a few counts. V gene TRBV6-1 combines with J gene TRBJ2-7; 8 bases are a match to TRBD1. The CDR3 covers 15 residues. Unmatched junction bases numbered 13, after V lost 8 bases and J lost 4 bases. Germline V gives CDR1 MNHNS, CDR2 SASEGT. Written as DNA, the CDR3 is TGTGCCAGCGGGGCCGGGACAGGACAACCTTACGAGCAGTACTTC. Translation gives CASGAGTGQPYEQYF.

The chain recombines TRBV25-1 with TRBJ2-3, with TRBD1 identical over 8 bases. The ends lost 5 bases at V and 3 bases at J; junction bases unmatched: 4. CDR1 and CDR2 from the germline V gene are MGHDK and SYGVNS. The CDR3 runs to 14 residues. The CDR3 spells CASSRRGLTDTQYF. The CDR3 nucleotides read TGTGCCAGCAGTCGCAGGGGGCTTACAGATACGCAGTATTTT.

This sequence joins TRBV29-1 and TRBJ2-3; TRBD2 agrees at 14 bases. The CDR3 is 16 amino acids. J gave up 5 bases and V 7 bases, and 11 bases lay outside the gene matches. Germline V gene lookup returns CDR1 SQVTM and CDR2 ANQGSEA. CDR3 amino acids: CSGGTSGRQLVDTQYF. The CDR3 nucleotides read TGCAGCGGAGGGACTAGCGGGAGACAGTTGGTAGATACGCAGTATTTT.

The chain couples TRBV9 to TRBJ1-3; D is possibly TRBD1 (5 bases). This CDR3 contains 12 residues. Trimming removed 4 bases at V and 7 bases at J, with 9 bases between. Germline CDR1 is SGDLS and CDR2 is YYNGEE. The CDR3 DNA reads as TGTGCCAGCAGCCGGGAGGGGAACACCATATATTTT. As protein: CASSREGNTIYF.

V usage is TRBV18 and J usage is TRBJ2-7, with 11 bases identical to TRBD2. The length of the CDR3 is 17 residues. Germline loops: CDR1 KGHSH, CDR2 LQKENI. With V trimmed by 4 bases and J by 7 bases, 15 bases remained unmatched. In DNA form, the CDR3 reads TGTGCCAGCTCACTCTCAATGGGACTAGCGGAGCCTAGAGAGCAGTACTTC. Protein: CASSLSMGLAEPREQYF.

The CDR3 here is CASSSHGAASAMNTGELFF. The DNA of the CDR3 is TGTGCCAGCAGCTCCCACGGCGCTGCTAGCGCTATGAACACCGGGGAGCTGTTTTTT. The V gene is TRBV7-6, the J gene TRBJ2-2, with D maybe TRBD2 (6 bases). V shed 4 bases and J shed 1 base, with 22 bases lying between them. CDR1 and CDR2 (germline): SGHVS, FNYEAQ. CDR3 size: 19 residues.

This clone appeared a single time. V usage is TRBV7-2 and J usage is TRBJ2-7; TRBD1 agrees at 8 bases. This CDR3 has 15 amino acids. CDR1 is SGHTA, CDR2 FQGNSA, per germline. V lost 2 bases, J lost 7 bases, and 10 bases stayed unmatched. CDR3 region: CASSLSAQGAREQYF. The CDR3 DNA reads as TGTGCCAGCAGCTTATCGGCGCAGGGGGCGCGGGAGCAGTACTTC. The whole variable domain, filled in from reference TRBV7-2 and TRBJ2-7, reads GAGVSQSPSNKVTEKGKDVELRCDPISGHTALYWYRQSLGQGLEFLIYFQGNSAPDKSGLPSDRFSAERTGGSVSTLTIQRTQQEDSAVYLCASSLSAQGAREQYFGPGTRLTVT.

The rearrangement joins TRBV30 to TRBJ2-3; D is ambiguous. Germline V CDR1 and CDR2: GTSNPN, SVGIG (reference sequence). Trimming left V 0 bases short and J 3 bases short, with 13 bases between. The CDR3 sequence is 15 residues long. DNA of the CDR3: TGTGCCTGGAGTGTTAGAACAGTGGTTACAGATACGCAGTATTTT. It translates to CAWSVRTVVTDTQYF.

The chain recombines TRBV9 with TRBJ2-1, with 11 bases identical to TRBD1. With 3 bases clipped from V and 8 bases from J, the junction kept 4 bases outside the gene matches. The CDR3 runs 14 residues. Germline V gene data show CDR1 as SGDLS and CDR2 as YYNGEE. CDR3 region: CASSGTGGWDEQFF. The CDR3 bases are TGTGCCAGCAGCGGGACAGGGGGCTGGGATGAGCAGTTCTTC. The full variable domain, with the rest looked up from reference TRBV9 and TRBJ2-1, is DSGVTQTPKHLITATGQRVTLRCSPRSGDLSVYWYQQSLDQGLQFLIQYYNGEERAKGNILERFSAQQFPDLHSELNLSSLELGDSALYFCASSGTGGWDEQFFGPGTRLTVL.

This clone was seen a handful of times. This chain connects TRBV30 to TRBJ1-2, with 8 positions matching TRBD1. The germline V gene has CDR1 GTSNPN and CDR2 SVGIG (reference sequence). V dropped 8 bases and J dropped 14; count of bases not matched to a gene: 13. The CDR3 has 11 residues. The CDR3 sequence is CAGPGTGAWTF. The CDR3 nucleotides read TGTGCCGGTCCCGGGACAGGTGCTTGGACCTTC.

This chain connects TRBV19 to TRBJ2-1; 8 nucleotides line up with TRBD1. V was pared by 4 bases and J by 9 bases, with 8 bases of the junction left unmatched. The CDR3 has 14 amino acids. From germline, CDR1 is LNHDA and CDR2 SQIVND (reference sequence). In nucleotides, the CDR3 is TGTGCCAGTAGTACCGGACAGGGAACAGCTGAGCAGTTCTTC. It is translated as CASSTGQGTAEQFF.

V usage is TRBV2 and J usage is TRBJ1-5; D possibly corresponds to TRBD1 (5 bases). CDR1 and CDR2 (germline): SNHLY, FYNNEI. Trimming pared 7 bases from V and 7 bases from J, leaving 17 bases between. The CDR3 runs to 14 residues. The CDR3 here is CASMVGGVGQPQHF. The CDR3 nucleotides read TGTGCCAGCATGGTGGGGGGGGTCGGACAGCCCCAGCATTTT.

The chain carries TRBV4-1 and TRBJ2-5; D call uncertain. The CDR3 has 13 residues. The germline V gene has CDR1 MGHRA and CDR2 YSYEKL. Trimming removed 0 bases from V and 5 bases from J, with 7 bases in between. This chain's CDR3 is CASSQDFMETQYF. DNA of the CDR3: TGCGCCAGCAGCCAAGATTTTATGGAGACCCAGTACTTC.

CDR3: CASSWTGPVEAFF. In DNA, the CDR3 is TGTGCCAGCAGCTGGACAGGCCCCGTTGAAGCTTTCTTT. The gene calls are TRBV2 and TRBJ1-1; 7 positions match TRBD1. The germline gives CDR1 SNHLY, CDR2 FYNNEI. The CDR3 consists of 13 residues. Trimming at V came to 6 bases and at J to 7 bases, leaving 8 bases not matched to a gene.

The V and J genes are TRBV2 and TRBJ1-2; D remains ambiguous. The CDR3 spans 12 residues. V lost 4 bases and J lost 2, with 5 bases in between. The germline V gene has CDR1 SNHLY and CDR2 FYNNEI. In nucleotides, the CDR3 is TGTGCCAGCAGTGTCCGGAACTATGGCTACACCTTC. Protein: CASSVRNYGYTF.

The V call is TRBV7-9, the J call TRBJ1-2; D is possibly TRBD1 (5 bases). The CDR3 covers 15 residues. Germline V lookup: CDR1 SEHNR, CDR2 FQNEAQ (reference sequence). V lost 4 bases, J lost 5 bases, and 17 bases lay in between. This chain's CDR3 is CASSSLTEGRYGYTF. The CDR3 DNA is TGTGCCAGCAGCTCCCTAACGGAGGGGCGATATGGCTACACCTTC.

V gene TRBV4-1 combines with J gene TRBJ1-2; 8 bases agree with TRBD1. The trim removed 4 bases at V and 3 bases at J, leaving 7 bases unmatched. There are 15 residues in the CDR3. Looked up from germline, CDR1 is MGHRA and CDR2 is YSYEKL. CDR3 sequence: CASSPPDREDYGYTF. For the CDR3, the DNA is TGCGCCAGCAGCCCCCCGGACAGGGAGGACTATGGCTACACCTTC.